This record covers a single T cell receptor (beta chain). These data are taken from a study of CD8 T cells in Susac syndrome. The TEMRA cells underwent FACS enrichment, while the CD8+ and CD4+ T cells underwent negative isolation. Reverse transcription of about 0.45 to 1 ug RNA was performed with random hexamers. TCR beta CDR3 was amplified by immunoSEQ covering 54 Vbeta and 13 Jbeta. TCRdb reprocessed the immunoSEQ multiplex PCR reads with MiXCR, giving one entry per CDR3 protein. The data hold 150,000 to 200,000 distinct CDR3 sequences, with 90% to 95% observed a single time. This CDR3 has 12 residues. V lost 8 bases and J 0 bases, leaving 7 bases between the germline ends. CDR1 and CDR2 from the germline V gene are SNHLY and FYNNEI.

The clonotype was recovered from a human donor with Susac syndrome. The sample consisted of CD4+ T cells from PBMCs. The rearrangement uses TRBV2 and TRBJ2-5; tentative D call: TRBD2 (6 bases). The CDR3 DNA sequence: TGTGCCAGCGGGGGGAACCAAGAGACCCAGTACTTC. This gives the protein CASGGNQETQYF.